The clone carrying this T cell receptor (beta chain) showed up many times. These data belong to a study of early T cells in non-severe SARS-CoV-2 infection. Trimming took off 0 bases at V and 8 bases at J, with 20 bases between the two ends. The CDR3 runs to 17 residues. Germline V gene lookup returns CDR1 LGHNA and CDR2 YNFKEQ. TCRdb processed the 5' RACE reads anew with MiXCR; each CDR3 protein has one entry. The data contain fewer than 55,000 distinct CDR3 sequences, about 11% of them singletons. The sequence was obtained from an adult who was a healthcare worker with PCR-confirmed SARS-CoV-2 infection or an uninfected control (not recorded which). The chain carries TRBV4-2 and TRBJ2-1, with a possible D match to TRBD1 (6 bases). Sequencing was carried out using whole blood. CDR3 nucleotides: TGTGCCAGCAGCCAAGATCTGGGGGACATCATAGCTTATGAGCAGTTCTTC. This codes for CASSQDLGDIIAYEQFF.